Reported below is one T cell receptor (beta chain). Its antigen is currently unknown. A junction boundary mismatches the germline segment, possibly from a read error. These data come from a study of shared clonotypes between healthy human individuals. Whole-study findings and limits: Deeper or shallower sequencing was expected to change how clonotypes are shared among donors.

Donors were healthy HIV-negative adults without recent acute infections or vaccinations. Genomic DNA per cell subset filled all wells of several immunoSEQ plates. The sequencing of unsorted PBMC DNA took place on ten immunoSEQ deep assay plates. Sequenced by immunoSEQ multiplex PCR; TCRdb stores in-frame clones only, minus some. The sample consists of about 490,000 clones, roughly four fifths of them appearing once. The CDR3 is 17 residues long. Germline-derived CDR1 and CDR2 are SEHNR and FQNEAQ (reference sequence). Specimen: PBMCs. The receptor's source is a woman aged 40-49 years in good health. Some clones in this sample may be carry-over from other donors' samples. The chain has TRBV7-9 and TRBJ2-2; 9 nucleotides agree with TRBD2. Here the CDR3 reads CASSLFSGSRVTGELFF. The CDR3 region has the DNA TGTGCCAGCAGCTTATTTAGCGGGAGTCGAGTTACCGGGGAGCTGTTCTTT.